The rows below give T cell receptor beta chains drawn from one sample of a study of blood T cell repertoires in COVID-19. Using immunoSEQ multiplex PCR, the repertoire was profiled, and TCRdb retains in-frame clones only, with some absent. The sample includes 360,000 or so clones, about four fifths seen only once; the top ten take approximately 5.4%. Sequencing was done on a sample of PBMCs or T cells enriched from blood (not recorded which). The receptors shown here come from a woman in her fifties or sixties who had recovered from COVID-19. CDR3s include the opening cysteine and the closing phenylalanine or tryptophan. The D gene is left open where the match is weak. Clone size is stated in some rows and not others, as once, few, many or a class when expanded.

17	TRBJ1-2	TRBV27	.	.	CASSPGGGVGANYGYTF	TGTGCCAGCAGCCCCGGGGGGGGTGTTGGGGCAAACTATGGCTACACCTTC
13	TRBJ1-2	TRBV12-3/TRBV12-4	.	few	CASSFRGDSGYTF	TGTGCCAGCAGTTTTCGGGGGGACTCTGGCTACACCTTC
16	TRBJ1-6	TRBV18	.	.	CASSPQGVSYNSPLHF	TGTGCCAGCTCACCACAGGGAGTCTCCTATAATTCACCCCTCCACTTT
12	TRBJ2-3	TRBV6-5	TRBD1	.	CASSPQGARQYF	TGTGCCAGCAGTCCTCAGGGGGCACGGCAGTATTTT
15	TRBJ2-1	TRBV4-2	.	.	CASSQDGGPSNEQFF	TGTGCCAGCAGCCAAGACGGAGGGCCGTCCAATGAGCAGTTCTTC
15	TRBJ2-7	TRBV11-2	TRBD1	.	CASTVGTGTPYEQYF	TGTGCCAGCACCGTTGGGACAGGGACGCCCTACGAGCAGTACTTC
14	TRBJ1-2	TRBV4-3	.	.	CASSQLNLNYGYTF	TGCGCCAGCAGCCAACTAAACCTTAACTATGGCTACACCTTC
15	TRBJ2-2	TRBV5-1	TRBD1	few	CASSPAGTGTGELFF	TGCGCCAGCAGCCCCGCCGGGACAGGGACCGGGGAGCTGTTTTTT
19	TRBJ2-3	TRBV7-2	TRBD1	.	CASSFTDRVITPSTDTQYF	TGTGCCAGCAGCTTTACGGACAGGGTGATTACCCCTAGCACAGATACGCAGTATTTT
18	TRBJ2-1	TRBV5-4	TRBD2	.	CASSSLSSTSGGYNEQFF	TGTGCCAGCAGCTCCCTTTCCTCGACTAGCGGAGGCTACAATGAGCAGTTCTTC
18	TRBJ2-1	TRBV7-3	TRBD2	.	CASSSSSVAGGTYNEQFF	TGTGCCAGCAGCTCCTCCTCCGTAGCGGGAGGCACCTACAATGAGCAGTTCTTC
13	TRBJ1-1	TRBV5-3	.	.	CARNIRDTTEAFF	TGTGCCAGAAACATCCGGGACACCACTGAAGCTTTCTTT
17	TRBJ1-1	TRBV9	TRBD1	once	CASSVSSSAGTVPEAFF	TGTGCCAGCAGCGTAAGTTCCAGCGCCGGGACAGTCCCTGAAGCTTTCTTT
16	TRBJ1-2	TRBV5-1	TRBD1	.	CASSISGTGNRGGYTF	TGCGCCAGCAGCATATCCGGGACAGGTAATCGAGGTGGCTACACCTTC
13	TRBJ1-1	TRBV7-2	.	.	CASGQPMNTEAFF	TGTGCCAGCGGGCAACCCATGAACACTGAAGCTTTCTTT
14	TRBJ2-2	TRBV29-1	TRBD1	.	CSAQTGYNTGELFF	TGCAGCGCTCAGACAGGGTACAACACCGGGGAGCTGTTTTTT